A single sample is the source of the 31 T cell receptor beta chains below, sequenced in a study of cytomegalovirus exposure and HLA in healthy donors. PCR amplification relied on 60 Vbeta primers (plus 13 Jbeta primers). Libraries were prepared by immunoSEQ multiplex PCR; TCRdb keeps only in-frame clonotypes and omits some of them. Recorded for this sample: 53,000 or so clones. The sample taken for sequencing was PBMCs. Receptor source: a male donor in good health and CMV-seropositive.

The chain carries TRBV2 and TRBJ1-1; D possibly corresponds to TRBD1 (6 bases). CDR3 length: 11 residues. Germline values: CDR1 SNHLY, CDR2 FYNNEI. V lost 7 bases and J lost 6, with 9 bases in between. CDR3 sequence: CASKQGSEAFF. DNA for the CDR3: TGTGCCAGCAAGCAGGGGTCTGAAGCTTTCTTT.

The rearrangement links TRBV6-4 to TRBJ1-6; TRBD1 is a possible D gene (5 bases). Looked up from germline, CDR1 is MRHNA and CDR2 is SNTAGT. This CDR3 spans 15 amino acids. The V and J ends lost 0 bases and 9 bases respectively, with 12 bases between them. The CDR3 DNA sequence: TGTGCCAGCAGTGACTCAGGGGAATTCGGTTCACCCCTCCACTTT. It translates to CASSDSGEFGSPLHF.

This chain joins TRBV7-2 and TRBJ2-5; D is possibly TRBD1 (6 bases). Trimming removed 5 bases from V and 0 bases from J, with 13 bases in between. The germline gives CDR1 SGHTA, CDR2 FQGNSA. The CDR3 runs 15 residues. The CDR3 region is CASSRPDRNQETQYF. Here the CDR3 DNA reads TGTGCCAGCAGCCGACCGGACAGAAACCAAGAGACCCAGTACTTC.

The V gene is TRBV11-2, the J gene TRBJ2-5, with a tentative D call TRBD2 (6 bases). This CDR3 has 16 amino acids. V lost 4 bases and J lost 2, with 17 bases in between. The germline CDR1 and CDR2 sequences are SGHAT and FQNNGV. In DNA, the CDR3 is TGTGCCAGCAGCTACTTGCTCGGGGGTGGACAAGAGACCCAGTACTTC. It yields the protein CASSYLLGGGQETQYF.

V usage is TRBV4-2 and J usage is TRBJ2-7; possible D gene TRBD2, 6 bases. The CDR3 spans 13 residues. Trimming took off 4 bases at V and 0 bases at J, with 7 bases between the two ends. From germline, CDR1 is LGHNA and CDR2 YNFKEQ. The CDR3 DNA reads TGTGCCAGCAGCCCCGGGAGCTCCTACGAGCAGTACTTC. Translation gives CASSPGSSYEQYF.

Concerning this clone itself: Compared with germline, one end of the junction differs, possibly owing to a read error. The chain is built from TRBV15 and TRBJ1-5; 8 nucleotides agree with TRBD1. The CDR3 is 15 residues long. Looked up from germline, CDR1 is LNHNV and CDR2 is YYDKDF (reference sequence). CDR3 DNA sequence: TGTGCCACCGGCAGTCTCGGACAGGGTGATCAGCCCCAGCATTTT. Amino acids: CATGSLGQGDQPQHF.

The chain recombines TRBV19 with TRBJ1-6; a possible D gene is TRBD1 (6 bases). The CDR3 contains 19 residues. Germline V CDR1 and CDR2: LNHDA, SQIVND (reference sequence). Trimming cost V 2 bases and J 0 bases, with 17 bases left between them. CDR3 DNA sequence: TGTGCCAGTAGTATACTCCGGGACACTAAAAGCTCCTATAATTCACCCCTCCACTTT. Its protein is CASSILRDTKSSYNSPLHF.

This chain joins TRBV5-6 and TRBJ1-1; D unresolved. Germline V gives CDR1 SGHDT, CDR2 YYEEEE. The CDR3 runs 17 residues. V lost 4 bases and J 0 bases, leaving 19 bases between the germline ends. The DNA of the CDR3 is TGTGCCAGCAGCCCTAACGTACCGACAATCATGAACACTGAAGCTTTCTTT. It translates to CASSPNVPTIMNTEAFF. Complete variable domain (other parts from reference TRBV5-6 and TRBJ1-1): DAGVTQSPTHLIKTRGQQVTLRCSPKSGHDTVSWYQQALGQGPQFIFQYYEEEERQRGNFPDRFSGHQFPNYSSELNVNALLLGDSALYLCASSPNVPTIMNTEAFFGQGTRLTVV.

The chain recombines TRBV4-3 with TRBJ2-1; 10 bases line up with TRBD1. The CDR3 sequence is 15 residues long. CDR1 and CDR2 (germline): LGHNA, YSLEER. V was pared by 1 base and J by 7 bases, with 4 bases of the junction left unmatched. CDR3 region: CASSQGTGGLNEQFF. The CDR3 nucleotides are TGCGCCAGCAGCCAAGGGACAGGGGGATTGAATGAGCAGTTCTTC.

The J gene is TRBJ1-1, the V gene TRBV6-1; TRBD1 aligns across 9 bases. The CDR3 runs to 15 residues. Germline loops: CDR1 MNHNS, CDR2 SASEGT. Trimming at V came to 7 bases and at J to 10 bases, leaving 16 bases not matched to a gene. The CDR3 DNA follows: TGTGCCAGCAATGTATATCGGGGACAGGGTAGGGGAGCTTTCTTT. Its protein product is CASNVYRGQGRGAFF.

This chain links TRBV19 with TRBJ2-3; D call uncertain. Germline CDR1 and CDR2: LNHDA and SQIVND (reference sequence). The V and J ends lost 6 bases and 4 bases respectively, with 8 bases between them. This CDR3 contains 12 residues. CDR3 sequence: CASSLPADTQYF. The CDR3 DNA sequence: TGTGCCAGTAGCCTCCCAGCAGATACGCAGTATTTT.

This chain connects TRBV2 to TRBJ2-3; 12 nucleotides line up with TRBD2. Germline assignment: CDR1 SNHLY and CDR2 FYNNEI. This CDR3 spans 14 amino acids. The trim removed 7 bases at V and 4 bases at J, leaving 3 bases unmatched. Here the CDR3 DNA reads TGTGCCAGCAAGACTAGCGGGGGTGCAGATACGCAGTATTTT. This translates into CASKTSGGADTQYF.

The rearrangement links TRBV27 to TRBJ2-3; D remains ambiguous. V lost 4 bases and J lost 8, with 13 bases in between. Germline V gives CDR1 MNHEY, CDR2 SMNVEV (reference sequence). The CDR3 runs 13 residues. Here the CDR3 DNA reads TGTGCCAGCAGTTCCTCCCGGGTGGGTACGCAGTATTTT. This encodes CASSSSRVGTQYF.

This chain connects TRBV6-5 to TRBJ2-5; D possibly corresponds to TRBD2 (6 bases). V lost 2 bases to trimming and J lost 3 bases, with 13 bases between them. CDR1 MNHEY and CDR2 SVGAGI come from the germline V gene. CDR3 length: 15 amino acids. This CDR3 reads CASSYGGTAEETQYF. Here the CDR3 DNA reads TGTGCCAGCAGTTACGGGGGGACCGCTGAAGAGACCCAGTACTTC.

J is TRBJ1-2 and V is TRBV19; 7 bases agree with TRBD1. Germline V lookup: CDR1 LNHDA, CDR2 SQIVND (reference sequence). This CDR3 comprises 12 residues. The V and J ends lost 5 bases and 6 bases, in that order; junction bases with no gene match: 3. The CDR3 nucleotides are TGTGCCAGTAGTTTCGACAGGGATGGCTACACCTTC. It codes for CASSFDRDGYTF.

The chain uses TRBV11-2 and TRBJ1-5; TRBD1 matches at 11 bases. The CDR3 has 18 amino acids. CDR1 and CDR2 (germline): SGHAT, FQNNGV. Unmatched junction bases numbered 9, after V lost 5 bases and J lost 0 bases. The DNA of the CDR3 is TGTGCCAGCAGCGCCCGGACAGGGGGCCCCCTTAGCAATCAGCCCCAGCATTTT. Translated, it gives CASSARTGGPLSNQPQHF.

The chain links TRBV2 to TRBJ2-1; 8 positions match TRBD2. This CDR3 contains 17 residues. CDR1 and CDR2 from the germline V gene are SNHLY and FYNNEI. With V trimmed by 2 bases and J by 3 bases, 9 bases remained unmatched. The CDR3 nucleotides read TGTGCCAGCAGTGAATCCCCTCCGGGGGGGCGCTACAATGAGCAGTTCTTC. Protein sequence: CASSESPPGGRYNEQFF.

The V call is TRBV9, the J call TRBJ1-4, with 9 bases matching TRBD1. The trim removed 4 bases at V and 7 bases at J, leaving 8 bases unmatched. From germline, CDR1 is SGDLS and CDR2 YYNGEE. The CDR3 loop spans 15 amino acids. The CDR3 sequence: CASSSHRGLGEKLFF. The CDR3 nucleotides read TGTGCCAGCAGCTCGCACAGGGGGCTCGGTGAAAAACTGTTTTTT.

V and J are TRBV7-2 and TRBJ2-3, with TRBD2 matching 7 bases. Unmatched junction bases numbered 2, after V lost 8 bases and J lost 0 bases. This CDR3 has 13 amino acids. Germline V gene data show CDR1 as SGHTA and CDR2 as FQGNSA. CDR3 residues: CASGGGSTDTQYF. CDR3 bases: TGTGCCAGCGGGGGGGGAAGCACAGATACGCAGTATTTT.

The chain is built from TRBV7-9 and TRBJ2-7, with 9 bases aligning to TRBD2. Germline CDR1 and CDR2: SEHNR and FQNEAQ (reference sequence). V was pared by 0 bases and J by 3 bases, with 15 bases of the junction left unmatched. This CDR3 contains 19 residues. For the CDR3, the DNA is TGTGCCAGCAGCTTAGCGGACGGCTTGCGGGGGGGAAACAACTACGAGCAGTACTTC. It encodes CASSLADGLRGGNNYEQYF.

V and J are TRBV27 and TRBJ2-7, with D possibly TRBD1 on 6 matching bases. Trimming stripped 6 bases from V and 4 bases from J, with 19 bases between. Germline CDR1 reads MNHEY; CDR2 reads SMNVEV (reference sequence). The CDR3 totals 15 residues. This CDR3 reads CASRPNRESPYEQYF. The CDR3 coding sequence is TGTGCCAGCAGACCTAACAGGGAATCACCTTACGAGCAGTACTTC.

This chain joins TRBV7-9 and TRBJ1-5; D not certain. Trimming cost V 4 bases and J 7 bases, with 11 bases left between them. From germline, CDR1 is SEHNR and CDR2 FQNEAQ (reference sequence). This CDR3 has 13 amino acids. CDR3 bases: TGTGCCAGCAGCTCAGAGACCGGGCAGCCCCAGCATTTT. Protein: CASSSETGQPQHF.

The V and J genes are TRBV5-1 and TRBJ2-5; TRBD2 is a possible D gene (5 bases). The J call may be mistaken, given a closer DNA end match to TRBJ2-7. Per germline, CDR1 SGHRS and CDR2 YFSETQ. This CDR3 is 15 amino acids long. The CDR3 DNA follows: TGCGCCAGCAGCTTGGTTCTCGGGAAGACCTACGAGCAGTACTTC. Encoded protein: CASSLVLGKTYEQYF.

CDR3: CAISESGRQSAEAFF. CDR3 nucleotides: TGTGCCATCAGTGAGTCGGGCAGACAGTCCGCTGAAGCTTTCTTT. The rearrangement links TRBV10-3 to TRBJ1-1; weak D call: TRBD1 (5 bases). Germline V CDR1 and CDR2: ENHRY, SYGVKD. V was clipped by 0 bases and J by 6 bases, with 14 bases between them. The CDR3 length is 15 residues.

The rearrangement joins TRBV25-1 to TRBJ2-7; TRBD2 matches at 8 bases. Per germline, CDR1 MGHDK and CDR2 SYGVNS. CDR3 length: 13 amino acids. The trim removed 6 bases at V and 2 bases at J, leaving 3 bases unmatched. The CDR3 DNA reads as TGTGCCAGCAGGATTAGCGGGGCCTACGAGCAGTACTTC. As protein: CASRISGAYEQYF.

The CDR3 DNA reads TGTGCCTGGCGGCTACCACATAAGACTAGCACAGATACGCAGTATTTT. This translates into CAWRLPHKTSTDTQYF. The chain joins TRBV30 to TRBJ2-3; no definite D call. The V gene lost 5 bases and the J gene lost 0 bases, with 18 bases spanning the gap. This CDR3 has 16 residues. The V gene's germline CDR1 is GTSNPN and CDR2 SVGIG (reference sequence). Combining the CDR3 with reference TRBV30 and TRBJ2-3 gives the whole variable domain SQTIHQWPATLVQPVGSPLSLECTVEGTSNPNLYWYRQAAGRGLQLLFYSVGIGQISSEVPQNLSASRPQDRQFILSSKKLLLSDSGFYLCAWRLPHKTSTDTQYFGPGTRLTVL.

As DNA, the CDR3 is TGTGCCAGCAGTGAATTGAGACAGGGGGCCAACTATGGCTACACCTTC. This translates into CASSELRQGANYGYTF. V gene TRBV25-1 combines with J gene TRBJ1-2, with TRBD1 matching 10 bases. Per the germline V gene, CDR1 is MGHDK and CDR2 is SYGVNS. The junction had 4 bases not matched to a gene; V was cut back by 1 base and J by 2 bases. There are 16 residues in the CDR3.

The V call is TRBV7-9, the J call TRBJ2-7, with TRBD2 identical over 11 bases. The V gene end was trimmed by 5 bases and the J gene end by 3 bases; junction bases not matched to a gene: 6. Germline V gives CDR1 SEHNR, CDR2 FQNEAQ (reference sequence). This CDR3 spans 15 amino acids. Written as DNA, the CDR3 is TGTGCCAGCAGCCTTGCCGGGACTAGCGGCTACGAGCAGTACTTC. Amino acid sequence: CASSLAGTSGYEQYF.

The genes are TRBV11-3 and TRBJ2-7, with a weak D call TRBD1 (6 bases). Germline V CDR1 and CDR2: SGHNT, YENEEA. The CDR3 spans 13 residues. The V gene lost 3 bases and the J gene lost 3 bases, with 9 bases spanning the gap. As DNA, the CDR3 is TGTGCCAGCAGCTTGCAGGACAGCTACGAGCAGTACTTC. It yields the protein CASSLQDSYEQYF.

The J gene is TRBJ1-6, the V gene TRBV4-3, with 7 positions matching TRBD1. V lost 4 bases, J lost 10 bases, and 7 bases stayed unmatched. The CDR3 has 14 amino acids. CDR1 and CDR2 from the germline V gene are LGHNA and YSLEER. The CDR3: CASSPGTVESPLHF. Written as DNA, the CDR3 is TGCGCCAGCAGCCCCGGGACAGTCGAATCACCCCTCCACTTT.

The rearrangement joins TRBV4-3 to TRBJ2-2, with 7 positions matching TRBD1. J gave up 4 bases and V 0 bases, and 2 bases lay outside the gene matches. This CDR3 is 15 amino acids long. Germline-derived CDR1 and CDR2 are LGHNA and YSLEER. In DNA form, the CDR3 reads TGCGCCAGCAGCCAAGAGGACAGGAGCACCGGGGAGCTGTTTTTT. Protein: CASSQEDRSTGELFF.